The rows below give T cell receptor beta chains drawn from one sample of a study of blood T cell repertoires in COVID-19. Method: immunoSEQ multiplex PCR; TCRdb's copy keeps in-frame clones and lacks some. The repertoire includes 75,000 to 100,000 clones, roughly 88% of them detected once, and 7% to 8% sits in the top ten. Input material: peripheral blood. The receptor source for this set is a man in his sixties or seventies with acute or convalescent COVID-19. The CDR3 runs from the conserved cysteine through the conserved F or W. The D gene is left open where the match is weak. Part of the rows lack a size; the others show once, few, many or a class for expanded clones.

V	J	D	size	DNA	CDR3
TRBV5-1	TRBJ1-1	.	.	TGCGCCAGCAGCTTGGCAGGGTTTTCTCAGGCTTTCTTT	CASSLAGFSQAFF
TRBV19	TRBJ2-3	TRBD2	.	TGTGCCAGTAGTTCTCGGACTAGCGGGAGGGGGAGCACAGATACGCAGTATTTT	CASSSRTSGRGSTDTQYF
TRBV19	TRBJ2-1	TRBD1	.	TGTGCCAGTAGGGTGGGGGGACAGGGTGTTTATGAGCAGTTCTTC	CASRVGGQGVYEQFF
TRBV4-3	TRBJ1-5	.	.	TGCGCCAGCAGCCAGAGCGAAAGCAACAATCAGCCCCAGCATTTT	CASSQSESNNQPQHF
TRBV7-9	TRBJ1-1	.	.	TGTGCCAGCAGCTTAGAAAGGCAGGGTGAAGCTTTCTTT	CASSLERQGEAFF
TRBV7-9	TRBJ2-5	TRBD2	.	TGTGCCAGCAGCTTATGGATTAGCGGGGCAGAGACCCAGTACTTC	CASSLWISGAETQYF
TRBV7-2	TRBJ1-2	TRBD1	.	TGTGCCAGCTCGGAACAGGGGACCTACGGCTACACCTTC	CASSEQGTYGYTF
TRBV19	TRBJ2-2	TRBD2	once	TGTGCCAGTATTGGGACTAGCGGGAGTGTCGGGGAGCTGTTTTTT	CASIGTSGSVGELFF
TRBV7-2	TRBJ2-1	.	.	TGTGCCAGCAGCGAAGGGGTCTCGGACGGGAATGAGCAGTTCTTC	CASSEGVSDGNEQFF
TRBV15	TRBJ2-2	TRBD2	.	TGTGCCACCAGCAGAGATAAGGCTAGCGGGAATATAGTCGTCGGGGAGCTGTTTTTT	CATSRDKASGNIVVGELFF
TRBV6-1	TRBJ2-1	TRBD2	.	TGTGCCAGCAGTGACCTCTCTAGCGGGGGTTACAATGAGCAGTTCTTC	CASSDLSSGGYNEQFF
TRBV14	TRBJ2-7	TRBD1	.	TGTGCCAGCAGCCACTCAGGGGGTCCCGAGCAGTACTTC	CASSHSGGPEQYF
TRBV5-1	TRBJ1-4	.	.	TGCGCCAGCATGCGAGGAGAGTCAACTAATGAAAAACTGTTTTTT	CASMRGESTNEKLFF
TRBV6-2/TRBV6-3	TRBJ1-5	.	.	TGTGCCAGCAGTTACTCGCGGTCTCAGCCCCAGCATTTT	CASSYSRSQPQHF
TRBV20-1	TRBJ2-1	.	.	TGCAGTGCTAGCTATTATGAGCAGTTCTTC	CSASYYEQFF
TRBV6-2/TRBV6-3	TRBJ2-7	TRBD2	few	TGTGCCAGCAGTTACTCGGGCTTAGCGGGAAAGAGTATCTACGAGCAGTACTTC	CASSYSGLAGKSIYEQYF
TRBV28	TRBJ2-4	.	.	TGTGCCAGCATCCCCCCTCTAGGAAACATTCAGTACTTC	CASIPPLGNIQYF
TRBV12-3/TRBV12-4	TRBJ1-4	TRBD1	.	TGTGCCAGCAAGGGGACAGGGAATGAAAAACTGTTTTTT	CASKGTGNEKLFF
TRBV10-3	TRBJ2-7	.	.	TGTGCCATCACTACAGGATTGGGGTTAGAAGGCGAGCAGTACTTC	CAITTGLGLEGEQYF
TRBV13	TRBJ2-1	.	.	TGTGCCAGCAGCTCAACCAGGATGGAGCAGTTCTTC	CASSSTRMEQFF
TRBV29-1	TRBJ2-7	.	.	TGCAGCGGGGGGGCAGGGAGGTACGAGCAGTACTTC	CSGGAGRYEQYF
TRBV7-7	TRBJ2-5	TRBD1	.	TGTGCCAGCAGCGAGGACAGGGGGTTAGAGACCCAGTACTTC	CASSEDRGLETQYF
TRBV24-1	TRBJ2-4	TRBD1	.	TGTGCCACCAGTGACTGGGACAGGCCGAACATTCAGTACTTC	CATSDWDRPNIQYF
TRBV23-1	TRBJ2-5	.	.	TGCGCCAGCAGTCAATCGAAGGGGGACAAGCAAGAGACCCAGTACTTC	CASSQSKGDKQETQYF
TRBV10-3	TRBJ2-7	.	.	TGTGCCATCAGTGAAACAGGAGCCCTTTCCTACGAGCAGTACTTC	CAISETGALSYEQYF
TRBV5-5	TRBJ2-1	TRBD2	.	TGTGCCAGCAGCTTGGCCGGTCGACTAGCGGGAGGGCATGAGCAGTTCTTC	CASSLAGRLAGGHEQFF
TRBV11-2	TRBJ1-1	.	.	TGTGCCAGCAGCTTAGGACAGAACACTGAAGCTTTCTTT	CASSLGQNTEAFF
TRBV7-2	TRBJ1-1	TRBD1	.	TGTGCCAGCAGCTTAGGGACAGGGGGTTTTGCTTTCTTT	CASSLGTGGFAFF
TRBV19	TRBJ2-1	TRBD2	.	TGTGCCAGTAGTAGCACTAGCGGGAGGTACAATGAGCAGTTCTTC	CASSSTSGRYNEQFF
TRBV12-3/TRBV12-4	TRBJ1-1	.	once	TGTGCCAGCAGTTTCTGGAACACTGAAGCTTTCTTT	CASSFWNTEAFF
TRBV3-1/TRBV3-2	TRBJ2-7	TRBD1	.	TGTGCCAGCAGCCAAGTCTCTAGGGGGCATATCGAGCAGTACTTC	CASSQVSRGHIEQYF
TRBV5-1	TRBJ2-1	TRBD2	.	TGCGCCAGCAGCCGACCGGGGGGTTCCTACAATGAGCAGTTCTTC	CASSRPGGSYNEQFF
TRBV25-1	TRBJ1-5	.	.	TGTGCCAGCAGTGAATCTTCAGGGGAGCGGAGTCAGCCCCAGCATTTT	CASSESSGERSQPQHF
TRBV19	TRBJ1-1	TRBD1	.	TGTGCCAGTAGCCGGAACAGGGGATTGAACACTGAAGCTTTCTTT	CASSRNRGLNTEAFF
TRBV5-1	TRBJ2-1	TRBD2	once	TGCGCCAGCAGTAGTGCTGGGACTACCAGTAACAATGAGCAGTTCTTC	CASSSAGTTSNNEQFF
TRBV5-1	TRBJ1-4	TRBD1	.	TGCGCCAGCAGCCGACAGGGGATGGATGAAAAACTGTTTTTT	CASSRQGMDEKLFF
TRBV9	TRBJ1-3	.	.	TGTGCCAGCAGCCCAGGGCTAATGGGAAACACCATATATTTT	CASSPGLMGNTIYF
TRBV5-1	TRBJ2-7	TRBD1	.	TGCGCCAGCAGTCCACCGAACAGGGGCTACGAGCAGTACTTC	CASSPPNRGYEQYF
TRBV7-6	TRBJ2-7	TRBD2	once	TGTGCCAGCAGCTCGGGGGGGGCCTTCTCCTACGAGCAGTACTTC	CASSSGGAFSYEQYF
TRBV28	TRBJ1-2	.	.	TGTGCCAGCAGTTCCCTACAGGGTAACTATGGCTACACCTTC	CASSSLQGNYGYTF
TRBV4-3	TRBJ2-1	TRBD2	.	TGCGCCAGCAGCCAAGAAGCGGGAGGGCCTTTTGAGCAGTTCTTC	CASSQEAGGPFEQFF
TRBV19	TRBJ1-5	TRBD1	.	TGTGCCAGTAGTCAAGGGGGCGCGGGACAGCCCCAGCATTTT	CASSQGGAGQPQHF
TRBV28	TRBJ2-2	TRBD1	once	TGTGCCAGCAGTTCCGGGACAGTCGGCACCGGGGAGCTGTTTTTT	CASSSGTVGTGELFF